The 15 T cell receptor beta chains below all came from one sample that was sequenced in a study of blood T cell repertoires in COVID-19. Profiled with immunoSEQ multiplex PCR; TCRdb holds only in-frame clones, not every one. The repertoire includes fewer than 200,000 clones, 70% to 85% of them detected once, and approximately 9.8% sits in the top ten. Sequencing was carried out using peripheral blood. The receptors were sampled from an elderly woman with acute or convalescent COVID-19.

This clone is labeled medium-sized. V and J are TRBV7-9 and TRBJ1-2; D is unresolved. V lost 2 bases and J lost 6, with 13 bases in between. CDR1 SEHNR and CDR2 FQNEAQ come from the germline V gene (reference sequence). The CDR3 sequence is 14 residues long. CDR3 region: CASSLTSPRDGYTF. For the CDR3, the DNA is TGTGCCAGCAGCTTAACGTCGCCTCGGGATGGCTACACCTTC.

The chain employs TRBV9 and TRBJ1-1; maybe TRBD1 (5 bases). Trimming stripped 0 bases from V and 4 bases from J, with 13 bases between. The CDR3 extends over 15 amino acids. From germline, CDR1 is SGDLS and CDR2 YYNGEE. The CDR3 DNA sequence: TGTGCCAGCAGCGTAGATTCAGGGTTGGGCACTGAAGCTTTCTTT. This gives the protein CASSVDSGLGTEAFF.

CDR3 DNA: TGTGCCAGCAGTTCCCGGGGGGGGCTTAGAACGGAGCAGTACTTC. Residues: CASSSRGGLRTEQYF. The rearrangement links TRBV28 to TRBJ2-7; TRBD2 agrees at 8 bases. Germline assignment: CDR1 MDHEN and CDR2 SYDVKM. The CDR3 loop spans 15 amino acids. V shed 4 bases and J 7 bases; nucleotides not matched to a gene: 12.

V usage is TRBV2 and J usage is TRBJ2-7, with D unclear. This CDR3 has 14 residues. The germline CDR1 and CDR2 sequences are SNHLY and FYNNEI. Deletions cut 4 bases from V and 6 bases from J, with 16 bases between. The CDR3 region has the DNA TGTGCCAGCAGTGTTTTGGGCCAGACGGTCGAGCAGTACTTC. Amino acid sequence: CASSVLGQTVEQYF.

The chain combines TRBV29-1 with TRBJ2-5; TRBD1 might be the D (7 bases). Germline-derived CDR1 and CDR2 are SQVTM and ANQGSEA. V shed 1 base and J shed 4 bases, with 19 bases lying between them. CDR3 size: 16 residues. CDR3 sequence (DNA): TGCAGCGTTGAAGTGGGGCAGGGGGGAGCAGGAGAGACCCAGTACTTC. As protein: CSVEVGQGGAGETQYF.

The genes are TRBV6-5 and TRBJ1-5; maybe TRBD1 (5 bases). The CDR3 contains 12 residues. The germline V gene has CDR1 MNHEY and CDR2 SVGAGI. The germline V and J ends were trimmed by 6 bases and 5 bases, with 8 bases remaining between them. This CDR3 is CASSLTDQPQHF. Here the CDR3 DNA reads TGTGCCAGCAGCCTGACAGATCAGCCCCAGCATTTT.

The chain is built from TRBV7-9 and TRBJ2-7; perhaps TRBD1 as D (5 bases). V lost 5 bases and J 2 bases, leaving 16 bases between the germline ends. This CDR3 contains 15 residues. Germline V CDR1 and CDR2: SEHNR, FQNEAQ (reference sequence). CDR3 coding DNA: TGTGCCAGCAGCCCGGAAGGCCAAGGGGCCTACGAGCAGTACTTC. It is translated as CASSPEGQGAYEQYF.

This rearrangement joins TRBV5-1 to TRBJ2-2; D perhaps matches TRBD1 (5 bases). V lost 4 bases to trimming and J lost 0 bases, with 13 bases between them. CDR1 and CDR2 from the germline V gene are SGHRS and YFSETQ. This CDR3 has 16 residues. CDR3 amino acids: CASSRSSQANTGELFF. The CDR3 DNA reads as TGCGCCAGCAGCCGTTCCTCACAGGCGAACACCGGGGAGCTGTTTTTT. Filled out from reference TRBV5-1 and TRBJ2-2, the complete variable domain reads KAGVTQTPRYLIKTRGQQVTLSCSPISGHRSVSWYQQTPGQGLQFLFEYFSETQRNKGNFPGRFSGRQFSNSRSEMNVSTLELGDSALYLCASSRSSQANTGELFFGEGSRLTVL.

Points on this clone: Other DNA sequences of this sample code for an identical CDR3. J is TRBJ1-1 and V is TRBV9; perhaps TRBD1 as D (5 bases). Trimming stripped 2 bases from V and 0 bases from J, with 8 bases between. Germline V gives CDR1 SGDLS, CDR2 YYNGEE. This CDR3 is built from 14 residues. The CDR3, as DNA: TGTGCCAGCAGCGTGGGGGGAATGAACACTGAAGCTTTCTTT. Translating gives CASSVGGMNTEAFF.

By sample share, this clone is medium-sized. The chain is built from TRBV5-4 and TRBJ2-3; the match to TRBD2 covers 13 bases. The CDR3 extends over 17 amino acids. The J segment lost 4 bases and the V segment lost 4 bases, leaving 9 bases of the junction unmatched. Germline V CDR1 and CDR2: SGHNT, YYREEE (reference sequence). In nucleotides, the CDR3 is TGTGCCAGCAGCCCGGGGACTAGCGGGATAAGCGCAGATACGCAGTATTTT. It is translated as CASSPGTSGISADTQYF.

Here the CDR3 reads CASSSPSAVETQYF. CDR3 nucleotides: TGTGCCAGCAGCTCCCCCTCTGCGGTAGAGACCCAGTACTTC. The genes are TRBV5-4 and TRBJ2-5; D unclear. Germline CDR1 is SGHNT and CDR2 is YYREEE (reference sequence). Trimming took 3 bases from V and 4 from J, leaving 13 bases between them. The CDR3 consists of 14 residues.

The CDR3 spells CAWSDLSGALSYEQYF. The CDR3 nucleotides are TGTGCCTGGAGCGACCTTAGCGGGGCGCTCAGCTACGAGCAGTACTTC. This chain joins TRBV30 and TRBJ2-7; 8 positions agree with TRBD2. The CDR3 extends over 16 amino acids. With V trimmed by 3 bases and J by 3 bases, 13 bases remained unmatched. Germline V gene sequence: CDR1 GTSNPN, CDR2 SVGIG (reference sequence).

J is TRBJ2-7 and V is TRBV12-3 or TRBV12-4; 7 bases line up with TRBD1. The V and J ends lost 5 bases and 6 bases, in that order; junction bases with no gene match: 7. This CDR3 spans 13 amino acids. CDR3 sequence reads: CASSRDSLGEQYF. In nucleotides, the CDR3 is TGTGCCAGCAGTCGGGACAGCTTAGGCGAGCAGTACTTC.

The CDR3 reads CASSQVYGATGNTEAFF. The DNA of the CDR3 is TGTGCCAGCAGCCAAGTCTATGGTGCGACAGGGAACACTGAAGCTTTCTTT. The chain has TRBV3-1 (or the pseudogene TRBV3-2) and TRBJ1-1; D might be TRBD1 (6 bases). Trimming cost V 1 base and J 1 base, with 16 bases left between them. CDR3 length: 17 amino acids. Per the germline V gene, CDR1 is LGHDT and CDR2 is YNNKEL (reference sequence).

The chain is built from TRBV2 and TRBJ2-1, with TRBD2 matching over 10 bases. CDR1 and CDR2 (germline): SNHLY, FYNNEI. The CDR3 consists of 19 residues. The V segment lost 4 bases and the J segment 0 bases; nucleotides outside the gene matches: 12. In DNA form, the CDR3 reads TGTGCCAGCAGTGTTGCTAGCGGGGGCCCCATGAGCTCCTACAATGAGCAGTTCTTC. Translated: CASSVASGGPMSSYNEQFF.